The clone carrying this T cell receptor (beta chain) occurred once. Trimming at V came to 0 bases and at J to 5 bases, leaving 5 bases not matched to a gene. Germline V gives CDR1 LNHDA, CDR2 SQIVND (reference sequence). CDR3 size: 15 residues. Using immunoSEQ multiplex PCR, the repertoire was profiled, and TCRdb retains in-frame clones only, with some absent. The sample includes over 35,000 clones, 81% of them seen just once. This specimen belongs to a study of STAT5B mutations in CD4+ large granular lymphocyte leukemia. This clonotype was obtained from a human donor in good health. Sequencing used CD4+ T cells from blood buffy coats. The rearrangement links TRBV19 to TRBJ2-5; 8 bases map to TRBD1. CDR3 nucleotides: TGTGCCAGTAGTATAGACGGCAGGGGGCGGGAGACCCAGTACTTC. Translating gives CASSIDGRGRETQYF. The full variable domain, rest sourced from reference TRBV19 and TRBJ2-5, is DGGITQSPKYLFRKEGQNVTLSCEQNLNHDAMYWYRQDPGQGLRLIYYSQIVNDFQKGDIAEGYSVSREKKESFPLTVTSAQKNPTAFYLCASSIDGRGRETQYFGPGTRLLVL.